One sample yielded the 8 T cell receptor beta chains listed below, sequenced in a study of human T cells and chemical hapten exposure. TCRdb recomputed calls from the RACE reads with MiXCR, one row per CDR3 protein. The sample has some 110,000 distinct CDR3 sequences, 9% to 15% seen once; the top ten hold 1.6%. Specified time point: pre-sensitization, week 0. The treatment denotes: therapeutic diphenylcyclopropenone sensitization with weekly scalp DPC. Specimen: whole blood, collected in connection with sensitization to the hapten diphenylcyclopropenone (DPC). These TCRs come from a woman aged 45-65 years with alopecia areata. Some clones in this sample may be carry-over from other donors' samples.

This clonotype was observed a handful of times. The gene calls are TRBV4-1 and TRBJ1-5; D is possibly TRBD1 (5 bases). V lost 3 bases and J 7 bases, leaving 16 bases between the germline ends. Germline V lookup: CDR1 MGHRA, CDR2 YSYEKL. This CDR3 comprises 15 residues. CDR3 residues: CASSQIIRVRQPQHF. CDR3 nucleotide sequence: TGCGCCAGCAGCCAGATAATCAGGGTCCGGCAGCCCCAGCATTTT.

This clonotype was detected a few times. The J gene is TRBJ2-2, the V gene TRBV11-3, with 7 bases fitting TRBD1. CDR3 length: 16 amino acids. Per the germline V gene, CDR1 is SGHNT and CDR2 is YENEEA. J was trimmed by 8 bases and V by 1 base; bases with no gene match: 10. The CDR3 here is CASSLGGDRSSGELFF. The CDR3 DNA follows: TGTGCCAGCAGCTTAGGTGGGGACAGATCCTCGGGGGAGCTGTTTTTT.

This clonotype was seen a handful of times. The chain links TRBV6-5 to TRBJ2-6, with D unresolved. The CDR3 is made up of 14 amino acids. Trimming cost V 8 bases and J 4 bases, with 12 bases left between them. Germline V gives CDR1 MNHEY, CDR2 SVGAGI. The CDR3 region has the DNA TGTGCCAGCGTCCCAGACGTCGGGGCCAACGTCCTGACTTTC. Translating gives CASVPDVGANVLTF.

Ten or more counts support this clonotype. This chain links TRBV20-1 with TRBJ1-1; possibly TRBD1 for D (5 bases). The V gene's germline CDR1 is DFQATT and CDR2 SNEGSKA (reference sequence). The CDR3 covers 13 residues. Trimming stripped 1 base from V and 6 bases from J, with 12 bases between. The CDR3 region has the DNA TGCAGTGCTAGAGGGAGGGGCCACCCTGAAGCTTTCTTT. This sequence encodes CSARGRGHPEAFF.

The chain has TRBV25-1 and TRBJ2-7, with D maybe TRBD2 (5 bases). The germline V and J ends were trimmed by 4 bases and 0 bases, with 19 bases remaining between them. The CDR3 has 17 amino acids. Germline CDR1 and CDR2: MGHDK and SYGVNS. The CDR3 DNA follows: TGTGCCAGCAGTGCTGCGCGATGGCTTCGGGGCTCCTACGAGCAGTACTTC. This sequence encodes CASSAARWLRGSYEQYF.

This clonotype occurred many times. The gene calls are TRBV2 and TRBJ2-3; 10 positions agree with TRBD2. Germline CDR1 is SNHLY and CDR2 is FYNNEI. CDR3 length: 15 residues. V was pared by 2 bases and J by 1 base, with 0 bases of the junction left unmatched. DNA for the CDR3: TGTGCCAGCAGTGAACTAGCGGGGGGCACAGATACGCAGTATTTT. Amino acids: CASSELAGGTDTQYF.

This rearrangement joins TRBV7-7 to TRBJ2-2, with D perhaps matching TRBD2 (6 bases). With 1 base removed from V and 7 bases from J, the gap between germline ends came to 10 bases. The CDR3 is 14 residues long. Germline loops: CDR1 SSHAT, CDR2 FNYEAQ (reference sequence). CDR3 protein: CASSLVFSGGELFF. The CDR3, as DNA: TGTGCCAGCAGCTTAGTTTTTAGCGGCGGGGAGCTGTTTTTT. The full variable domain, its missing parts supplied by reference TRBV7-7 and TRBJ2-2, is GAGVSQSPRYKVTKRGQDVTLRCDPISSHATLYWYQQALGQGPEFLTYFNYEAQPDKSGLPSDRFSAERPEGSISTLTIQRTEQRDSAMYRCASSLVFSGGELFFGEGSRLTVL.

Ten or more counts support this clonotype. CDR3: CASSSRGRHGGATNEKLFF. CDR3 in DNA: TGCGCCAGCAGCTCCCGGGGAAGACACGGCGGTGCAACTAATGAAAAACTGTTTTTT. The V and J genes are TRBV5-1 and TRBJ1-4; D is uncertain. Germline assignment: CDR1 SGHRS and CDR2 YFSETQ. CDR3 length: 19 amino acids. Trimming left V 3 bases short and J 0 bases short, with 21 bases between.